This TCR beta chain is from a study of blood T cell repertoires in COVID-19. Looking at the study overall: The cDNA or gDNA used as material had been derived from T cells, B-cell-depleted T cells, or PBMCs.

Sequencing was performed with immunoSEQ multiplex PCR; in TCRdb, only in-frame clones are kept and a portion is missing. The data show tens of thousands of clones, over 75% seen once. The origin of this receptor is a man between 50 and 59 years old with active COVID-19. The sample comprised peripheral blood.

CDR3 residues: CASSESRGGNYGYTF. CDR3 DNA sequence: TGTGCCAGCAGTGAATCAAGGGGAGGTAACTATGGCTACACCTTC. This chain joins TRBV6-1 and TRBJ1-2; D is perhaps TRBD1 (5 bases). Trimming left V 2 bases short and J 1 base short, with 11 bases between. The germline V gene encodes CDR1 MNHNS and CDR2 SASEGT. CDR3 length equals 15 residues.